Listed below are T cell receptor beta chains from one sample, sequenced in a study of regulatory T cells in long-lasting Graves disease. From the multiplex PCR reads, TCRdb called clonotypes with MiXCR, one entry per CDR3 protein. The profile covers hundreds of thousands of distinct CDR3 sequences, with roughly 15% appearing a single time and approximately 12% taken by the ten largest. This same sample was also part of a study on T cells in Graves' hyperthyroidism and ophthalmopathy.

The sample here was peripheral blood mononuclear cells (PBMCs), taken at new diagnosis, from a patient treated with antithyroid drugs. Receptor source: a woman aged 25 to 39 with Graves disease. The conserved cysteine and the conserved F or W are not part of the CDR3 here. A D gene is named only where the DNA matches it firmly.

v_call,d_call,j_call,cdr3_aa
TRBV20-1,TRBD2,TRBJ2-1,SARRASGTNEQF
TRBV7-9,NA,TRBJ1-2,ASGLFGGIYGYT
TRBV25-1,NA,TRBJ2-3,ASSRTGTDTQY
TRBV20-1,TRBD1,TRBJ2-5,SATPGQGASETQY
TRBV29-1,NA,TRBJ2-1,SVESFYNEQF
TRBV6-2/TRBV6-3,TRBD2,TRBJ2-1,ASRGVSGRARNEQF
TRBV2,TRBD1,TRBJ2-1,ASRRDRGSGGEQF
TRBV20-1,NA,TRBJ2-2,SAGVRRAGELF
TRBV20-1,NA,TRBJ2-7,SARPSRSSYEQY
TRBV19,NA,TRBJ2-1,ASSMGGGERNEQF
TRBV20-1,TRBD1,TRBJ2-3,SARDRDRYTDTQY
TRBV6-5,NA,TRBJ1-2,ASSYSAGRISAYGYT
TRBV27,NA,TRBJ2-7,ASSLLGVEQY
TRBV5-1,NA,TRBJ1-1,ASSSAPLVGGRAEAF
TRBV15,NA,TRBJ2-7,ATSGRESNYEQY
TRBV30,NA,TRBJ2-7,AWSVSPSPYEQY
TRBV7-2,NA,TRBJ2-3,ASSLDSRTNTQY
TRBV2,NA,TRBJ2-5,ASSGTVATWEETQY
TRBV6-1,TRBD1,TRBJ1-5,ASSEGTGGYQPQH
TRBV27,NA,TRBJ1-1,ASPGNETDEITEAF
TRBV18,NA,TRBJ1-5,ASCQGSSNQPQH
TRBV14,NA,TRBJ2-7,ASSQSGPRNTPHEQY
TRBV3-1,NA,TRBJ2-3,ASSQVSTDTQY
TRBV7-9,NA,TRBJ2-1,ASSNRQGGANEQF
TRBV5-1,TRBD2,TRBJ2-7,ASSFSGSGDEQY
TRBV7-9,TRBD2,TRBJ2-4,ASSFVAGEGANLVKNIQY
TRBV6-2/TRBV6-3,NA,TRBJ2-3,ASSYTRDTQY
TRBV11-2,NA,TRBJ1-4,ASSLDGARSEKLF
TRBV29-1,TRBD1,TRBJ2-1,SANRGSSYNEQF
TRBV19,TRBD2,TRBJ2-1,ASSISASGRNEQF
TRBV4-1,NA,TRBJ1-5,ASSLRDIGKGSNQPQH
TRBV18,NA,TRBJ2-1,ASSLSLNEQF
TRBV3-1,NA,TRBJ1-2,ASSQGTESPYGYT
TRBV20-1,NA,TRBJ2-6,SARARRSSGANVLT
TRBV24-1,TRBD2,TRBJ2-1,ATSASAGDRGSYNEQF
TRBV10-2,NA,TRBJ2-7,ASSGVGDYEQY
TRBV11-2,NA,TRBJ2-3,ASSPGISTDTQY